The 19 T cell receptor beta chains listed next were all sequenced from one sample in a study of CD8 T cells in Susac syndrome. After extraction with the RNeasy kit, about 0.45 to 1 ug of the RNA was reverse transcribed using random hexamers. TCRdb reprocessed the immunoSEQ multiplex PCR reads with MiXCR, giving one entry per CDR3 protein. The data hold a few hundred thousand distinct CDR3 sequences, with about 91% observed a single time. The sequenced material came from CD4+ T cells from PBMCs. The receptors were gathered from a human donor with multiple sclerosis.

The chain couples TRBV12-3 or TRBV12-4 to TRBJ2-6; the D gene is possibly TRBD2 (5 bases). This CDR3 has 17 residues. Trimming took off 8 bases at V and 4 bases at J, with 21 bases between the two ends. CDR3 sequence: CASGPTVGPGGANVLTF. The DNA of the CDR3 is TGTGCCAGCGGCCCGACGGTTGGGCCGGGGGGGGCCAACGTCCTGACTTTC.

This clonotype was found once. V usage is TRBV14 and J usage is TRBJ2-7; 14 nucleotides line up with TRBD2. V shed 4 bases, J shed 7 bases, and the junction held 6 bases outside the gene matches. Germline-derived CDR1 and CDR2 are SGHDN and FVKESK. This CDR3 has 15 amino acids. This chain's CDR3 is CASSPGLAGVWEQYF. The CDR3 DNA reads TGTGCCAGCAGCCCGGGACTAGCGGGAGTCTGGGAGCAGTACTTC.

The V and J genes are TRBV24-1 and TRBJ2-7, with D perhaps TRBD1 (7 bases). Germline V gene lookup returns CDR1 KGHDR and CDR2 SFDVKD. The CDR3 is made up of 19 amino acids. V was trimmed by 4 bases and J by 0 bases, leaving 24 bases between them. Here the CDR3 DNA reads TGTGCCACCAGTGACCTCGGCCGGCGGGACAGTCCGAACTCCTACGAGCAGTACTTC. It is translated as CATSDLGRRDSPNSYEQYF.

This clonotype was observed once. CDR3 nucleotide sequence: TGTGCCAGCAGTGTACGCGAGACCCAGTACTTC. This sequence encodes CASSVRETQYF. J is TRBJ2-5 and V is TRBV12-3 or TRBV12-4; D gene unclear. This CDR3 contains 11 residues. V was pared by 5 bases and J by 5 bases, with 6 bases between.

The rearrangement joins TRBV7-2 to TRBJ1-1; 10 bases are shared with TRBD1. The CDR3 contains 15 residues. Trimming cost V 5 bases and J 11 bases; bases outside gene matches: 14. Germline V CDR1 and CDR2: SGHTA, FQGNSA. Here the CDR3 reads CASSPGTGAFSGAFF. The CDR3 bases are TGTGCCAGCAGCCCCGGGACAGGGGCTTTCTCAGGGGCTTTCTTT.

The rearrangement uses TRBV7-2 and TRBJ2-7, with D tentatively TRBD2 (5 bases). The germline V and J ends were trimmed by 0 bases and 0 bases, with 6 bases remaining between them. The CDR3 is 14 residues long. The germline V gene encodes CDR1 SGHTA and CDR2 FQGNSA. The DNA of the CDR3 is TGTGCCAGCAGCTTAGCTAGCGCCTCCTACGAGCAGTACTTC. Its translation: CASSLASASYEQYF.

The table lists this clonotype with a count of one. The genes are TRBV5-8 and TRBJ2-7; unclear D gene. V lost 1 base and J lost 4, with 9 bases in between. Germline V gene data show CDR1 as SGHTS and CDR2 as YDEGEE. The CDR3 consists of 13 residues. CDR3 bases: TGTGCCAGCAGCTTGTTAAGAGTGTACGAGCAGTACTTC. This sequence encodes CASSLLRVYEQYF.

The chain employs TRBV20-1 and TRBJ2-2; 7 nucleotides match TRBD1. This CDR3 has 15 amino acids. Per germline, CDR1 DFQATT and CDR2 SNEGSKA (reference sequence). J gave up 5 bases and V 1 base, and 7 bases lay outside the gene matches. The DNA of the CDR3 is TGCAGTGCTAGAGGGTTGCCAGGGGGAACCGGGGAGCTGTTTTTT. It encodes CSARGLPGGTGELFF.

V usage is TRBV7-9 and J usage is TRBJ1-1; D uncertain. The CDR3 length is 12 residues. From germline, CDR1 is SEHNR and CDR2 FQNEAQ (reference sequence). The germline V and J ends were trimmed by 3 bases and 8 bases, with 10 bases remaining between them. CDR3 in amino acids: CASSFEPLEAFF. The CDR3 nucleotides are TGTGCCAGCAGCTTTGAACCGTTGGAAGCTTTCTTT.

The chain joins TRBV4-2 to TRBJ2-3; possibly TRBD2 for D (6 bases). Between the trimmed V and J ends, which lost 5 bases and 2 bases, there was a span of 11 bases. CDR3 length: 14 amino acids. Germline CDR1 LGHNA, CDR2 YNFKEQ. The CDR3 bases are TGTGCCAGCAGCGGGGCGGGGCCCACAGATACGCAGTATTTT. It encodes CASSGAGPTDTQYF.

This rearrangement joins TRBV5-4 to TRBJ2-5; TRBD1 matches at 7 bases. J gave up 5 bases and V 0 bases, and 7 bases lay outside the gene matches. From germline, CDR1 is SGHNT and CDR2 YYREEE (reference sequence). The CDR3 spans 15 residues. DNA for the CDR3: TGTGCCAGCAGCTTGGAAGGGGGCAGTTGGGAGACCCAGTACTTC. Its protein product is CASSLEGGSWETQYF.

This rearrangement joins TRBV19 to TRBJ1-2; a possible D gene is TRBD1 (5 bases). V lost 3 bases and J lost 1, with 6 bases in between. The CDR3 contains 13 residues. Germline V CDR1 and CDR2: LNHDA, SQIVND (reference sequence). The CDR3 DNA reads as TGTGCCAGTAGTATGGGGCTTAACTATGGCTACACCTTC. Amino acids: CASSMGLNYGYTF.

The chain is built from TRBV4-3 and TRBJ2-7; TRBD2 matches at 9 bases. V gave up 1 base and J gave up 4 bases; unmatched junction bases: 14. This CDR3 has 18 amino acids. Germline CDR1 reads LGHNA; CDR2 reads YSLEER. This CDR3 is CASSQGRGGLVRSYEQYF. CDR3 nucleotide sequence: TGCGCCAGCAGCCAAGGGCGGGGGGGACTAGTACGGTCTTACGAGCAGTACTTC.

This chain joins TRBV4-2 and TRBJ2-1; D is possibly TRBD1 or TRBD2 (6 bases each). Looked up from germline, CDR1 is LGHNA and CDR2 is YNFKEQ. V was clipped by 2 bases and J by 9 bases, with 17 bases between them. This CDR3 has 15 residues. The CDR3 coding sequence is TGTGCCAGCAGCCAAACCACCCCCGGGGGCGCTGAGCAGTTCTTC. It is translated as CASSQTTPGGAEQFF.

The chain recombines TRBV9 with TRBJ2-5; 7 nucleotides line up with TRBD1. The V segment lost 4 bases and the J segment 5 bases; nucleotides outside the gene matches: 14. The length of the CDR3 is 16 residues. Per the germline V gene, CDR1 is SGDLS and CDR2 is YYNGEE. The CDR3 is CASSSTGTATGETQYF. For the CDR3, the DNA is TGTGCCAGCAGCTCAACTGGGACAGCCACGGGGGAGACCCAGTACTTC.

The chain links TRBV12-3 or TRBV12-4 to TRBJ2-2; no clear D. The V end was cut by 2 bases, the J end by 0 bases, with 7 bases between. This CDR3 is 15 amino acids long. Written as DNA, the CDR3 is TGTGCCAGCAGTTTAATTACCACGAACACCGGGGAGCTGTTTTTT. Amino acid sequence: CASSLITTNTGELFF.

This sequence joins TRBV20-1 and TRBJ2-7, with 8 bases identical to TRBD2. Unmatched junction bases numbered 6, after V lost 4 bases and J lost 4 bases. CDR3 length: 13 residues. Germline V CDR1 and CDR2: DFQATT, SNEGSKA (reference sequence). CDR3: CSATGTRSYEQYF. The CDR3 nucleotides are TGCAGTGCTACCGGGACTAGGAGTTACGAGCAGTACTTC.

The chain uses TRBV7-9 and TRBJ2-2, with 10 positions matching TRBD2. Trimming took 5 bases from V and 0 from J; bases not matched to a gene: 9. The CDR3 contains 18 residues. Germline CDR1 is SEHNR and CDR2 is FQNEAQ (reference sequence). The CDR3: CASSPKLAGAANTGELFF. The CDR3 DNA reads TGTGCCAGCAGCCCAAAGCTAGCGGGGGCTGCGAACACCGGGGAGCTGTTTTTT.

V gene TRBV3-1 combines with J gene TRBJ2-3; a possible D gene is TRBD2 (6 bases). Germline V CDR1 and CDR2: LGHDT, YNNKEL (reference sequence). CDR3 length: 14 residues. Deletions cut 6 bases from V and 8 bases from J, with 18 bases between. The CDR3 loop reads CASRASERTGTQYF. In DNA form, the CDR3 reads TGTGCCAGCAGGGCTAGCGAGCGTACGGGTACGCAGTATTTT.